A selection of T cell receptor beta chains follows, all from one sample in a study of blood T cell repertoires in COVID-19. Only in-frame clones appear in the TCRdb table, and some are missing; sequencing was by immunoSEQ multiplex PCR. Of hundreds of thousands of clones listed, over 80% were seen once; the top ten hold around 1.3%. The sequencing sample was made of peripheral blood. The source is a woman between 25 and 40 years old with COVID-19, enrolled during active disease. The CDR3 runs from the conserved cysteine through the conserved F or W. Some rows mark clone size as missing; the rest say once, few, many or name a class of expanded clone.

V,J,size,CDR3
TRBV19,TRBJ2-7,NA,CASSIANRGSDEQYF
TRBV4-1,TRBJ2-7,NA,CASSRGDGGLRGEQYF
TRBV6-6,TRBJ2-2,NA,CASSFRTGGAPGELFF
TRBV11-2,TRBJ2-5,NA,CASSVGGSGTQYF
TRBV7-6,TRBJ2-1,NA,CASSFFFPNEQFF
TRBV5-4,TRBJ1-5,few,CASSFQGAIKGGNQPQHF
TRBV27,TRBJ2-7,NA,CASSPSWGREQYF
TRBV16,TRBJ1-5,NA,CASSQYGQGDGPQHF
TRBV28,TRBJ2-1,NA,CASSLGGEGSYNEQFF
TRBV5-1,TRBJ1-2,NA,CASSLGTVPLGYTF
TRBV5-4,TRBJ2-3,NA,CASSSLPGGGSDTQYF
TRBV7-6,TRBJ1-6,NA,CASSLGGYNSPLHF
TRBV9,TRBJ2-7,NA,CASSVGVRGTGTSYEQYF
TRBV7-9,TRBJ1-2,NA,CASSTGLPLPGLVYGYTF
TRBV27,TRBJ2-1,NA,CASSPTGSSVNEQFF
TRBV6-1,TRBJ2-3,NA,CASSKGENHPRGDTQYF
TRBV11-2,TRBJ1-1,NA,CASSLQGGTEAFF
TRBV9,TRBJ1-2,NA,CASSVGVTGDGYTF
TRBV7-2,TRBJ2-1,NA,CASSLGLAPNNEQFF
TRBV7-2,TRBJ2-3,once,CASSRDFIGTDTQYF
TRBV30,TRBJ1-5,NA,CAMDRGGQPQHF
TRBV30,TRBJ2-7,NA,CAWSVPQGISYEQYF
TRBV27,TRBJ1-2,once,CASSLSVGANYGYTF
TRBV4-2,TRBJ2-1,NA,CASSQVRGDNEQFF
TRBV7-3,TRBJ2-2,NA,CASSPLQGAGGELFF
TRBV6-2/TRBV6-3,TRBJ2-7,NA,CASSLREFSEQYF
TRBV7-3,TRBJ2-5,NA,CASSSGTSGTQYF